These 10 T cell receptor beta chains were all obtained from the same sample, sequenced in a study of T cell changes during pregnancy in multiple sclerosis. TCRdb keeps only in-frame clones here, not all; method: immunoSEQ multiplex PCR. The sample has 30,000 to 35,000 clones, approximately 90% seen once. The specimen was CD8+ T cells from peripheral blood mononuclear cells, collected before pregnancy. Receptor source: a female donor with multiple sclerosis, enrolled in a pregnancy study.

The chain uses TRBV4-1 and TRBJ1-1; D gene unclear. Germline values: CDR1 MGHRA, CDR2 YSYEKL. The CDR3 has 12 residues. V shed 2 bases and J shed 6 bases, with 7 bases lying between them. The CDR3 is CASSQSGSEAFF. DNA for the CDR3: TGCGCCAGCAGCCAATCGGGATCTGAAGCTTTCTTT.

CDR3 sequence (DNA): TGTGCCAGCAGCAAGTACAAGAACACTGAAGCTTTCTTT. This sequence encodes CASSKYKNTEAFF. The V gene is TRBV7-3, the J gene TRBJ1-1; no clear D. This CDR3 spans 13 amino acids. Germline lookup yields CDR1 SGHTA and CDR2 FQGTGA. V gave up 5 bases and J gave up 1 base, with 8 bases separating them.

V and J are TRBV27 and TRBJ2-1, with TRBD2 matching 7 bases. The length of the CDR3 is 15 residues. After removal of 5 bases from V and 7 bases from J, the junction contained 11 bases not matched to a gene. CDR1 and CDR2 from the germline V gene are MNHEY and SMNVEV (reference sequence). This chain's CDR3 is CASSLIPVSGNEQFF. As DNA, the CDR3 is TGTGCCAGCAGTCTGATACCGGTTAGCGGGAATGAGCAGTTCTTC.

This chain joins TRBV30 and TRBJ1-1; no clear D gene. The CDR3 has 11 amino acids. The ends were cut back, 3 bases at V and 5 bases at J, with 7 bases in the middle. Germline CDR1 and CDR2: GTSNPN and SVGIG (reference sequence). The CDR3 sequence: CAWRWETEAFF. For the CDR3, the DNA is TGTGCCTGGAGATGGGAGACTGAAGCTTTCTTT.

The CDR3 coding sequence is TGTGCCAGCAGTCCGGACATTGGATTGGGCGAAGCTTTCTTT. It yields the protein CASSPDIGLGEAFF. The chain has TRBV6-5 and TRBJ1-1; D perhaps matches TRBD1 (5 bases). The CDR3 covers 14 residues. V lost 5 bases, J lost 8 bases, and 18 bases lay in between. CDR1 and CDR2 (germline): MNHEY, SVGAGI.

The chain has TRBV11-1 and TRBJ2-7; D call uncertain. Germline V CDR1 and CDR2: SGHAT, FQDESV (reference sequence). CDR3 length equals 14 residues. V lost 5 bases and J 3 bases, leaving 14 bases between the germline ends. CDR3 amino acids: CASSPPSRLYEQYF. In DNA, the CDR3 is TGTGCCAGCAGCCCCCCTAGTCGCCTCTACGAGCAGTACTTC.

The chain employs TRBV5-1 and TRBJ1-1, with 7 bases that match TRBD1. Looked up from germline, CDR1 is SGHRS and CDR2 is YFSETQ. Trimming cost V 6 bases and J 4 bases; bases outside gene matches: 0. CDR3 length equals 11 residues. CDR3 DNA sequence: TGCGCCAGCACAGGGGGCACTGAAGCTTTCTTT. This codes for CASTGGTEAFF.

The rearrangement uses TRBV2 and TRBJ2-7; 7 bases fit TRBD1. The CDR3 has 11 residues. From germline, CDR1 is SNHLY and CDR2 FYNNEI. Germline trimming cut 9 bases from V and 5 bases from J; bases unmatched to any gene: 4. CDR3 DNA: TGTGCCAGAGACAGGGACAACGAGCAGTACTTC. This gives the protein CARDRDNEQYF.

For the CDR3, the DNA is TGTGCCAGCAGCGTAGATATAGCGGGAACTAGCACAGATACGCAGTATTTT. Translated: CASSVDIAGTSTDTQYF. The chain carries TRBV9 and TRBJ2-3; 8 nucleotides match TRBD2. The CDR3 is 17 residues long. CDR1 is SGDLS, CDR2 YYNGEE, per germline. J gave up 0 bases and V 0 bases, and 6 bases lay outside the gene matches.

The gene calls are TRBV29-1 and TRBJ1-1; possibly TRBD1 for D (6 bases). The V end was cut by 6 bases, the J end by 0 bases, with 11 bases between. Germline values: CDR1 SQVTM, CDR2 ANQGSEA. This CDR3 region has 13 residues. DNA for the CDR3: TGCAGCGTGGGGGCAGAGATGAACACTGAAGCTTTCTTT. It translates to CSVGAEMNTEAFF.